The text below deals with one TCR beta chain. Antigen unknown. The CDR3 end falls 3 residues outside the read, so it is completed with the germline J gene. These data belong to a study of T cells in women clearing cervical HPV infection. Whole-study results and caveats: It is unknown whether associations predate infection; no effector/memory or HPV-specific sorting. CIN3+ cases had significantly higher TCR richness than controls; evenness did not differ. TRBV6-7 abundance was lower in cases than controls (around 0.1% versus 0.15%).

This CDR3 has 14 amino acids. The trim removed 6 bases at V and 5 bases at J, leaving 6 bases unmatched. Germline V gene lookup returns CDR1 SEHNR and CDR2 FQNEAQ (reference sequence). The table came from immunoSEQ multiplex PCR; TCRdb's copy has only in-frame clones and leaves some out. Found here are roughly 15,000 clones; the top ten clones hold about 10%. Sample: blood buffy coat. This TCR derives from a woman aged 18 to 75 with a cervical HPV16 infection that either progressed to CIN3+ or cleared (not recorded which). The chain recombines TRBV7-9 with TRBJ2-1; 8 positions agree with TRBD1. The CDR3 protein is CASRPQGDHNEQFF. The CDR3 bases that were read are TGTGCCAGCAGACCACAGGGGGATCACAATGAG.